This TCR beta chain was sequenced during a study of T cell repertoires in cytomegalovirus infection. CDR1 and CDR2 from the germline V gene are SEHNR and FQNEAQ (reference sequence). The CDR3 has 12 residues. The V end was cut by 0 bases, the J end by 6 bases, with 6 bases between. TCRdb reanalysed the reads using MiXCR and keeps one entry per CDR3 protein. Of 70,000 to 85,000 distinct CDR3 sequences listed, approximately 40% are singletons. With respect to this clonotype: Its antigen is still unknown.

The specimen comprised CD8+ T cells from cultured PBMCs, sampled from culture after CMV antigen stimulation. This clonotype originated in a human donor in good health (CMV status not recorded). Some clones in this sample may be carry-over from other donors' samples. This chain links TRBV7-9 with TRBJ2-7, with D hard to call. CDR3: CASSLAGSEQYF. For the CDR3, the DNA is TGTGCCAGCAGCTTAGCGGGGTCCGAGCAGTACTTC.